This record covers a single TCR beta chain. Its matching antigen is unknown. The source of the sample is a study of CD8+ T cells in alopecia areata. Study-level findings and limits: Amid tofacitinib therapy, many expanded lesional clones stayed present in scalp and blood. Higher clonality and more expanded CD8+ clones appeared in lesional than normal scalp. Tofacitinib significantly decreased scalp clonality and expanded CD8+ clones among top 100.

As to treatment: oral pan-JAK inhibitor, 5-10 mg twice daily. Extraction and reverse transcription of RNA yielded cDNA as the sequencing template. Assay: immunoSEQ multiplex PCR; the TCRdb copy retains only in-frame clones and omits some. In the table there are about 190,000 clones, more than 50% of which are singletons. Germline loops: CDR1 GTSNPN, CDR2 SVGIG (reference sequence). The CDR3 is 16 amino acids. V was trimmed by 4 bases and J by 9 bases, leaving 25 bases between them. The V and J genes are TRBV30 and TRBJ1-5; D is unresolved. The sample here was CD4+ T cells sorted from blood, taken at week 24, from a patient treated with tofacitinib. The sequence was obtained from a human donor with alopecia areata. CDR3 DNA sequence: TGTGCCTGGAAGCCCGCCGGGTTGGCGGCGGAGGGGCCCCAGCATTTT. This gives the protein CAWKPAGLAAEGPQHF.